The sequence of this T cell receptor (beta chain) was determined in a study of cytomegalovirus exposure and HLA in healthy donors. Researchers ran the PCR with 60 Vbeta and 13 Jbeta primers. The data were produced by immunoSEQ multiplex PCR, yet TCRdb's version contains in-frame clones alone and is incomplete. The table has tens of thousands of clones, roughly 74% seen once. V shed 1 base, J shed 3 bases, and the junction held 0 bases outside the gene matches. This CDR3 comprises 14 residues. Germline values: CDR1 SGHVS, CDR2 FQNEAQ. Study observations and caveats: Analysis was performed later, and it showed HLA-associated TCR beta chains to be more clonally expanded than equally common others. The classifier reportedly diagnosed cytomegalovirus status with high sensitivity and specificity. Several top significant clusters appeared, in a later analysis, to be linked to common viral pathogens.

With respect to this clone: Its antigen is still unknown.

The source material was PBMCs. The sequence was obtained from a woman in her forties in good health and CMV-seropositive. The J gene is TRBJ1-1, the V gene TRBV7-8; 9 nucleotides match TRBD1. The chain's CDR3 is CASSLGQGDTEAFF. The CDR3 DNA is TGTGCCAGCAGCTTAGGACAGGGGGACACTGAAGCTTTCTTT.